The text below deals with one TCR beta chain. The data were obtained in a study of breast tumors, draining lymph nodes, adjacent tissues. One entry per CDR3 protein results from TCRdb running MiXCR on the multiplex PCR reads. The profile shows around 12,000 distinct CDR3 sequences, 62% of them singletons. This CDR3 comprises 14 residues. Germline V CDR1 and CDR2: LNHNV, YYDKDF (reference sequence). V was pared by 4 bases and J by 5 bases, with 6 bases of the junction left unmatched. This clonotype was obtained from a female donor with breast cancer. Some clones in this sample may be carry-over from other donors' samples. Sample: tumor-adjacent breast tissue. The genes are TRBV15 and TRBJ1-2, with 8 bases fitting TRBD1. The CDR3 reads CATSNAGGRYGYTF. DNA of the CDR3: TGTGCCACCAGCAACGCAGGGGGCAGATATGGCTACACCTTC.